A selection of T cell receptor beta chains follows, all from one sample in a study of T cell repertoires in cytomegalovirus infection. Their specific antigens are unknown. TCRdb called the reads again in MiXCR, with one record for every CDR3 protein. The sample carries approximately 500,000 distinct CDR3 sequences, roughly a third recorded once. This sample comprised cultured PBMCs, obtained from culture after CMV antigen stimulation. The receptors shown here come from a human donor in good health (CMV status not recorded). Some clones in this sample may be carry-over from other donors' samples. Both conserved end residues are part of each CDR3. Fields, in order: D gene, clone size, J gene, V gene, CDR3 length, CDR3 DNA, CDR3 protein. A D gene is named only where the DNA matches it firmly. Size is stated for part of the rows, as once, few or many counts, or as a class when the clone is expanded.

.	.	TRBJ1-2	TRBV6-5	13	TGTGCCAGCACCTCGGAGCAGGGGAGCGGCTACACCTTC	CASTSEQGSGYTF
TRBD1	.	TRBJ2-5	TRBV20-1	14	TGCAGTGCTGTCGGGACAGAGATACAAGAGACCCAGTACTTC	CSAVGTEIQETQYF
TRBD2	.	TRBJ2-3	TRBV5-4	16	TGTGCCAGCAGCTTGGGCGGGGGGCTGGACACAGATACGCAGTATTTT	CASSLGGGLDTDTQYF
TRBD1	few	TRBJ2-7	TRBV28	12	TGTGCCAGCAGGGCAGGGGGCTACGAGCAGTACTTC	CASRAGGYEQYF
.	few	TRBJ2-7	TRBV7-3	15	TGTGCCAGCAGCTTAACATACGAGCATTCCTACGAGCAGTACTTC	CASSLTYEHSYEQYF
.	.	TRBJ2-1	TRBV28	14	TGTGCCAGCAGAACAGAGGGGAGGTTCAATGCGCAGTTCTTC	CASRTEGRFNAQFF
TRBD1	.	TRBJ1-4	TRBV15	16	TGTGCCACCAGCAGGGCACAGGGGGCCACTAATGAAAAACTGTTTTTT	CATSRAQGATNEKLFF
.	.	TRBJ2-2	TRBV7-3	16	TGTGCCAGCAGACCTTCTGCCGGGACTAACACCGGGGAGCTGTTTTTT	CASRPSAGTNTGELFF
TRBD1	.	TRBJ2-1	TRBV7-2	12	TGTGCCAGCAGCCCTACCGCCAGGGGGCTGTTCTTC	CASSPTARGLFF
.	.	TRBJ1-1	TRBV6-1	14	TGTGCCAGCAGTGAAGTTGGGGGATTTACTGAAGCTTTCTTT	CASSEVGGFTEAFF
.	.	TRBJ1-6	TRBV7-2	15	TGTGCCAGCAGCTTAAAGGAGGGTTCTCATTCACCCCTCCACTTT	CASSLKEGSHSPLHF
.	.	TRBJ1-2	TRBV7-8	13	TGTGCCAGCAGCTTAGTGGGATCTCCCGGCTACACCTTC	CASSLVGSPGYTF
.	.	TRBJ2-5	TRBV20-1	15	TGCAGTGCTGCGATGGACAGCGGGACCATAGAGACCCAGTACTTC	CSAAMDSGTIETQYF
.	.	TRBJ1-5	TRBV2	13	TGTGCCAGCAGTGAGAGGGAAGACCAGCCCCAGCATTTT	CASSEREDQPQHF
.	few	TRBJ2-1	TRBV5-1	15	TGCGCCAGCAGCGCCGGGACCCACATCTACAATGAGCAGTTCTTC	CASSAGTHIYNEQFF
.	.	TRBJ2-3	TRBV6-5	13	TGTGCCAGCAGTTACACTAGCACAGATACGCAGTATTTT	CASSYTSTDTQYF
.	.	TRBJ2-1	TRBV28	14	TGTGCCAGCAGTTTACCCGCCAGAGGCAATGAGCAGTTCTTC	CASSLPARGNEQFF
.	many	TRBJ1-1	TRBV29-1	13	TGCAGCGTTCTACGACAGACAAACACTGAAGCTTTCTTT	CSVLRQTNTEAFF
.	few	TRBJ2-7	TRBV7-9	14	TGTGCCAGCAGCTTAGCGGGGAAACCCTACGAGCAGTACTTC	CASSLAGKPYEQYF
.	few	TRBJ2-2	TRBV6-2/TRBV6-3	13	TGTGCCAGCTCCACTAGCCCCCCCGGGGAGCTGTTTTTT	CASSTSPPGELFF
.	.	TRBJ1-4	TRBV7-9	15	TGTGCCAGCAGCTTAGCAGCGGCGGCTAATGAAAAACTGTTTTTT	CASSLAAAANEKLFF
TRBD2	few	TRBJ2-7	TRBV28	15	TGTGCCAGCAGTTTATTGGTAGCGGGAAACTACGAGCAGTACTTC	CASSLLVAGNYEQYF
.	.	TRBJ2-1	TRBV7-2	14	TGTGCCTGCAGCTTAGTAGGAAGCGTCAATGAGCAGTTCTTC	CACSLVGSVNEQFF
.	.	TRBJ2-7	TRBV5-1	16	TGCGCCAGCAGCTTGGGACCAGCGGGACATACCTACGAGCAGTACTTC	CASSLGPAGHTYEQYF
TRBD1	.	TRBJ2-1	TRBV9	16	TGTGCCAGCAGCCCCGGGGACAGCCGATTATACAATGAGCAGTTCTTC	CASSPGDSRLYNEQFF
TRBD1	.	TRBJ2-7	TRBV11-2	18	TGTGCCAGCAGCTTGGGACAGGGTAACCCACTAAAGCCCTACGAGCAGTACTTC	CASSLGQGNPLKPYEQYF
TRBD2	few	TRBJ2-1	TRBV6-2/TRBV6-3	15	TGTGCCAGCATTAGCAGCGGGGGGGGGTCCAATGAGCAGTTCTTC	CASISSGGGSNEQFF
.	.	TRBJ2-1	TRBV2	17	TGTGCCAGCAGTGCAGACGCTACAGGGCTCTTATACAATGAGCAGTTCTTC	CASSADATGLLYNEQFF
.	many	TRBJ2-1	TRBV7-8	15	TGTGCCAGCAGCTTCCTAACCGGCTCCTACAATGAGCAGTTCTTC	CASSFLTGSYNEQFF
.	.	TRBJ2-1	TRBV10-3	13	TGTGCCATCAGCAACGACAGATACAATGAGCAGTTCTTC	CAISNDRYNEQFF
.	.	TRBJ2-1	TRBV7-8	15	TGTGCCAGCAGCTTATCCACCGTTTCGTACAATGAGCAGTTCTTC	CASSLSTVSYNEQFF
.	few	TRBJ2-1	TRBV7-2	13	TGTGCCAGCAGCCTCTCTGACTACAATGAGCAGTTCTTC	CASSLSDYNEQFF
TRBD2	.	TRBJ2-7	TRBV4-1	15	TGCGCCAGCAGCCTTCTCGGGACTAGTCCCCACGAGCAGTACTTC	CASSLLGTSPHEQYF
TRBD2	few	TRBJ2-4	TRBV7-2	15	TGTGCCAGCAGCTTAGTAGCGGGATTCAAAAACATTCAGTACTTC	CASSLVAGFKNIQYF
.	.	TRBJ1-4	TRBV28	16	TGTGCCAGCAGTTTATCAGGAGTAGGGACTAATGAAAAACTGTTTTTT	CASSLSGVGTNEKLFF
TRBD1	few	TRBJ2-2	TRBV24-1	13	TGTGCCACCGGGACAGGACGGGTCGGGGAGCTGTTTTTT	CATGTGRVGELFF
.	.	TRBJ2-3	TRBV6-2/TRBV6-3	15	TGTGCCAGCAGTTACTCGATGCGGGACACAGATACGCAGTATTTT	CASSYSMRDTDTQYF
.	few	TRBJ2-5	TRBV7-9	16	TGTGCCAGCAGCTCCTCCGGGCCCAGGGGTCGGGAGACCCAGTACTTC	CASSSSGPRGRETQYF
.	few	TRBJ1-6	TRBV7-8	18	TGTGCCAGCAGCTTGGCCAATAGGGTTAGCTCCTATAATTCACCCCTCCACTTT	CASSLANRVSSYNSPLHF
.	few	TRBJ2-1	TRBV7-2	14	TGTGCCAGCAGCTTAGGCCTCCGGGGCGATGAGCAGTTCTTC	CASSLGLRGDEQFF
TRBD1	.	TRBJ1-2	TRBV18	13	TGTGCCAGCTCACCAGAGAGACAGGGTGGCTACACCTTC	CASSPERQGGYTF
.	few	TRBJ2-3	TRBV7-2	15	TGTGCCAGCAGCCCGGAGGTACTAAATACAGATACGCAGTATTTT	CASSPEVLNTDTQYF
.	.	TRBJ2-7	TRBV7-9	15	TGTGCCAGCAGGGGGGGCGGATTTTCCTCCTACGAGCAGTACTTC	CASRGGGFSSYEQYF
.	.	TRBJ2-2	TRBV4-1	14	TGTGCCAGCAGCCAAGAGTCAGGGCTCGGGGAGCTGTTTTTT	CASSQESGLGELFF
.	few	TRBJ2-1	TRBV6-2/TRBV6-3	17	TGTGCCAGCAGCCCCTTTACCGGAGTTAGGATAGGCAATGAGCAGTTCTTC	CASSPFTGVRIGNEQFF
.	few	TRBJ1-1	TRBV19	12	TGTGCCAGTAGTGGCACCTACACTGAAGCTTTCTTT	CASSGTYTEAFF